These T cell receptor beta chains were read from a single sample in a study of blood T cell repertoires in COVID-19. The table came from immunoSEQ multiplex PCR; TCRdb's copy has only in-frame clones and leaves some out. The sample consists of about 76,000 clones, 86% of them appearing once. Sequencing used peripheral blood. Receptor source: a human donor in a cohort sampled during active COVID-19. CDR3s include the opening cysteine and the closing phenylalanine or tryptophan. D genes are given only for firm matches.

>TRBV28|-|TRBJ2-1
CASSPTGTAVSYNEQFF
TGTGCCAGCAGTCCTACAGGGACCGCCGTTTCCTACAATGAGCAGTTCTTC
>TRBV6-5|TRBD1|TRBJ1-3
CASSYSQGVGGNTIYF
TGTGCCAGCAGTTACTCCCAGGGGGTGGGAGGAAACACCATATATTTT
>TRBV7-2|TRBD2|TRBJ2-1
CASSRGTSGRRLGNEQFF
TGTGCCAGCAGCCGTGGGACTAGCGGGAGAAGGCTAGGAAATGAGCAGTTCTTC
>TRBV24-1|-|TRBJ1-3
CATSDEGSSGNTIYF
TGTGCCACCAGTGATGAGGGATCCTCTGGAAACACCATATATTTT
>TRBV6-6|-|TRBJ1-1
CASSLLGVADTEAFF
TGTGCCAGCAGTCTCCTAGGGGTCGCCGACACTGAAGCTTTCTTT
>TRBV25-1|-|TRBJ2-7
CASSDQGIGYEQYF
TGTGCCAGCAGTGATCAGGGGATCGGCTACGAGCAGTACTTC
>TRBV11-2|-|TRBJ1-1
CASSENFRGTEAFF
TGTGCCAGCAGCGAGAACTTTCGGGGCACTGAAGCTTTCTTT
>TRBV9|TRBD1|TRBJ2-1
CASSVLWGRGRSDEQFF
TGTGCCAGCAGCGTCCTTTGGGGCAGGGGGCGTTCCGATGAGCAGTTCTTC
>TRBV10-2|TRBD1|TRBJ2-7
CASTDRGSSYEQYF
TGCGCCAGCACTGACAGGGGGAGCTCCTACGAGCAGTACTTC
>TRBV12-3/TRBV12-4|TRBD1|TRBJ2-5
CASSFQGAETQYF
TGTGCCAGCAGTTTTCAGGGGGCTGAGACCCAGTACTTC
>TRBV15|TRBD2|TRBJ2-1
CATSRGLARSGRGRGEQFF
TGTGCCACCAGCAGAGGACTAGCGAGATCTGGGAGGGGCAGGGGTGAGCAGTTCTTC